This TCR beta chain came from a study of early T cells in non-severe SARS-CoV-2 infection. The table lists this clonotype with many counts. Researchers tagged individual cDNA molecules with unique molecular identifiers. TCRdb reanalysed the 5' RACE reads using MiXCR and keeps one entry per CDR3 protein. Of tens of thousands of distinct CDR3 sequences in the sample, under 6% were seen once. The CDR3 consists of 17 residues. With 5 bases clipped from V and 0 bases from J, the junction kept 7 bases outside the gene matches. CDR1 is SGHVS and CDR2 is FNYEAQ in the germline V gene. The sequenced sample consisted of whole blood. The clonotype originates from an adult who was a healthcare worker with PCR-confirmed SARS-CoV-2 infection or an uninfected control (not recorded which). The genes are TRBV7-6 and TRBJ1-6; 7 positions agree with TRBD1. In nucleotides, the CDR3 is TGTGCCAGCAGCCCGACAGGGCGAAGCTCCTATAATTCACCCCTCCACTTT. Translation gives CASSPTGRSSYNSPLHF. The full variable domain, with the rest looked up from reference TRBV7-6 and TRBJ1-6, is GAGVSQSPRYKVTKRGQDVALRCDPISGHVSLYWYRQALGQGPEFLTYFNYEAQQDKSGLPNDRFSAERPEGSISTLTIQRTEQRDSAMYRCASSPTGRSSYNSPLHFGNGTRLTVT.